The clone carrying this TCR beta chain was picked up a small number of times. The germline V gene has CDR1 DFQATT and CDR2 SNEGSKA (reference sequence). This CDR3 contains 15 residues. V lost 0 bases and J 8 bases, leaving 17 bases between the germline ends. Naive CD4+ cells had CD25+ Tregs removed. In TCRdb, the 5' RACE reads were re-called with MiXCR into one record per CDR3 protein. This sample has over 55,000 distinct CDR3 sequences; 30% occur once, and the top ten carry 2.3%. Source material: tumor-infiltrating naive CD4+ T cells sorted from the breast tumor. Documented subset: naive CD4+ T cells, CD4+CD45RA+CD25-. The TCR was taken from a female donor with breast cancer. The V call is TRBV20-1, the J call TRBJ2-1, with D maybe TRBD2 (6 bases). The CDR3 region is CSARDWGGAVDEQFF. The CDR3 region has the DNA TGCAGTGCTAGAGATTGGGGAGGTGCGGTCGATGAGCAGTTCTTC.